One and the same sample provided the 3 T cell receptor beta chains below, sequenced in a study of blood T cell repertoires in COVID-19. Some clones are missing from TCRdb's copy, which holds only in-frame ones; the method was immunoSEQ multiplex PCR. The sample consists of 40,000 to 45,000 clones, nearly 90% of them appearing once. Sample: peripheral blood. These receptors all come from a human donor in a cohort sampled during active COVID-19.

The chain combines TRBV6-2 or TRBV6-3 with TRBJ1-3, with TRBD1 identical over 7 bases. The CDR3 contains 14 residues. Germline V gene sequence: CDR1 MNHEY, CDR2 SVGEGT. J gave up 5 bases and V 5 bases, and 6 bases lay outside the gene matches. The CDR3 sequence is CASSRATGRNTIYF. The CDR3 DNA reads TGTGCCAGCAGTCGGGCGACAGGGAGAAACACCATATATTTT.

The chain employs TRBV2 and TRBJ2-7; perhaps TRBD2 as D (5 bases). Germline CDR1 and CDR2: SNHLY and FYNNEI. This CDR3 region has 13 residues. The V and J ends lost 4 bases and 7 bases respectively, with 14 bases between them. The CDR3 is CASSGEDSLEQYF. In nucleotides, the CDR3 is TGTGCCAGCAGTGGTGAGGACTCCTTGGAGCAGTACTTC.

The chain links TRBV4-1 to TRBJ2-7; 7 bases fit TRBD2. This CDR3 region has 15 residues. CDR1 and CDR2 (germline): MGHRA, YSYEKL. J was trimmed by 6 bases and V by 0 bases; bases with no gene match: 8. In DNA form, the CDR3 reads TGCGCCAGCAGCCAAGAAGGACTAGTAGCGCGCGAGCAGTACTTC. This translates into CASSQEGLVAREQYF.